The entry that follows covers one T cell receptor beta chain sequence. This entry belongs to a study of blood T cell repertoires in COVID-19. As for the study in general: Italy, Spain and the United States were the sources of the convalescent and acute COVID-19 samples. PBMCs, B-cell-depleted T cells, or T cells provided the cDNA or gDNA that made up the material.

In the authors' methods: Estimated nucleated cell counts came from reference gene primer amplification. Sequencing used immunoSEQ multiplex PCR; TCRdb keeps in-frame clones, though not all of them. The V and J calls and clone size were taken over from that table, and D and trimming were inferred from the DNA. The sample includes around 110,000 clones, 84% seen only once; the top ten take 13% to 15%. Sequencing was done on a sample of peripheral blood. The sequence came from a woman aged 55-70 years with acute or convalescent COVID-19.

The CDR3 nucleotides read TGTGCCAGTAGTATATCGACAGGGCTGCCGAAGAACACCGGGGAGCTGTTTTTT. Protein product: CASSISTGLPKNTGELFF. The genes are TRBV19 and TRBJ2-2, with 7 bases identical to TRBD1. This CDR3 contains 18 residues. From germline, CDR1 is LNHDA and CDR2 SQIVND (reference sequence). J lost 1 base, V lost 2 bases, and 10 bases had no gene match. The full variable domain, rest sourced from reference TRBV19 and TRBJ2-2, is DGGITQSPKYLFRKEGQNVTLSCEQNLNHDAMYWYRQDPGQGLRLIYYSQIVNDFQKGDIAEGYSVSREKKESFPLTVTSAQKNPTAFYLCASSISTGLPKNTGELFFGEGSRLTVL.